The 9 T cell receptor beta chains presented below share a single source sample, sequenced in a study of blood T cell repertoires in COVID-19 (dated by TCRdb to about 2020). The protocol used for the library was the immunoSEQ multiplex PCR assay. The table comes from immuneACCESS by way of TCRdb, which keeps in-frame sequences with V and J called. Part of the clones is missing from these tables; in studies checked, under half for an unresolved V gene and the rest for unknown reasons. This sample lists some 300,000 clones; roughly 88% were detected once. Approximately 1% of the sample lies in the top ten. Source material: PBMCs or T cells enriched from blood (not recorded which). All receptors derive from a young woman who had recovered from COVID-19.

This CDR3 reads CASSDRGTNSPLHF. As DNA, the CDR3 is TGTGCCAGCAGCGACAGGGGGACCAATTCACCCCTCCACTTT. The chain is built from TRBV7-9 and TRBJ1-6; 9 nucleotides agree with TRBD1. V shed 5 bases, J shed 7 bases, and the junction held 3 bases outside the gene matches. The germline gives CDR1 SEHNR, CDR2 FQNEAQ (reference sequence). The CDR3 has 14 residues. The entire variable domain, with the rest obtained from reference TRBV7-9 and TRBJ1-6, is as follows: DTGVSQNPRHKITKRGQNVTFRCDPISEHNRLYWYRQTLGQGPEFLTYFQNEAQLEKSRLLSDRFSAERPKGSFSTLEIQRTEQGDSAMYLCASSDRGTNSPLHFGNGTRLTVT.

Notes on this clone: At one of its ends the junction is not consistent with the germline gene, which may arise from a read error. DNA for the CDR3: TGTGCCAGCAGCTCAACAGGGTCCCCCTTTTTCTTC. The encoded protein is CASSSTGSPFFF. This rearrangement joins TRBV7-6 to TRBJ2-7; possible D gene TRBD1, 6 bases. Per germline, CDR1 SGHVS and CDR2 FNYEAQ. The CDR3 sequence is 12 residues long.

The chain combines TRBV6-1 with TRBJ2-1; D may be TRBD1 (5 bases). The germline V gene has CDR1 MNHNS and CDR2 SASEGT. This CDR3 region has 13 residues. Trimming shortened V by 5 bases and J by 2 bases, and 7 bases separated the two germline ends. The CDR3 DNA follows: TGTGCCAGCAGTTCGGACACCTACAATGAGCAGTTCTTC. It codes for CASSSDTYNEQFF.

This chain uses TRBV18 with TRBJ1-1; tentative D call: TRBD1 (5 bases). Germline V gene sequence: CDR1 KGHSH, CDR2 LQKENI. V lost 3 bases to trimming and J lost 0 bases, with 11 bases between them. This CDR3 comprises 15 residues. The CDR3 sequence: CASSPQGSMNTEAFF. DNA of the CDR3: TGTGCCAGCTCACCTCAGGGCTCCATGAACACTGAAGCTTTCTTT.

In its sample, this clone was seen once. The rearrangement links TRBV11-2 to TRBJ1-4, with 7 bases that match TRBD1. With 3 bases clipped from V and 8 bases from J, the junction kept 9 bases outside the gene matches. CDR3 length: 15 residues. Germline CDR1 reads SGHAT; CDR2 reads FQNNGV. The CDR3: CASSFAGTAIEKLFF. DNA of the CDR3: TGTGCCAGCAGCTTCGCCGGGACAGCAATAGAAAAACTGTTTTTT. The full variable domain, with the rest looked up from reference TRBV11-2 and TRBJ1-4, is EAGVAQSPRYKIIEKRQSVAFWCNPISGHATLYWYQQILGQGPKLLIQFQNNGVVDDSQLPKDRFSAERLKGVDSTLKIQPAKLEDSAVYLCASSFAGTAIEKLFFGSGTQLSVL.

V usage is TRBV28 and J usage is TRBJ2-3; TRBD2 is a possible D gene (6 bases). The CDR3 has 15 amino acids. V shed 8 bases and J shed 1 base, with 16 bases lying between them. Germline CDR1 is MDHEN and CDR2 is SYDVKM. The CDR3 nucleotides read TGTGCCAGCGTGCCGGATGGAGGGCGCACAGATACGCAGTATTTT. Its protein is CASVPDGGRTDTQYF.

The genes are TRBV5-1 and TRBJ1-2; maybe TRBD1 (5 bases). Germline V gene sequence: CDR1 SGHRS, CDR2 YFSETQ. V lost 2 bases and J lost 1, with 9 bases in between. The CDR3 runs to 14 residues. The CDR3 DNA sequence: TGCGCCAGCAGCTTTCGGGGGGTTAACTATGGCTACACCTTC. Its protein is CASSFRGVNYGYTF.

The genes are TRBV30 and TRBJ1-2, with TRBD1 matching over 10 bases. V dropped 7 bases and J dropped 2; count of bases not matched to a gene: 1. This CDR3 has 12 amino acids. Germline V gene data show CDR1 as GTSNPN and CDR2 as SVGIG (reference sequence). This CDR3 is CALGQGNYGYTF. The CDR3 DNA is TGTGCCTTGGGACAGGGGAACTATGGCTACACCTTC.

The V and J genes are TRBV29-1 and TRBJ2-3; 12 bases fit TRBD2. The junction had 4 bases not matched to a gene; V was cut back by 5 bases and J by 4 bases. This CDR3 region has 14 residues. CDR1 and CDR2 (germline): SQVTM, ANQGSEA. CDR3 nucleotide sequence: TGCAGCGTTCCTAGCGGGGGGGGCTCAGATACGCAGTATTTT. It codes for CSVPSGGGSDTQYF.